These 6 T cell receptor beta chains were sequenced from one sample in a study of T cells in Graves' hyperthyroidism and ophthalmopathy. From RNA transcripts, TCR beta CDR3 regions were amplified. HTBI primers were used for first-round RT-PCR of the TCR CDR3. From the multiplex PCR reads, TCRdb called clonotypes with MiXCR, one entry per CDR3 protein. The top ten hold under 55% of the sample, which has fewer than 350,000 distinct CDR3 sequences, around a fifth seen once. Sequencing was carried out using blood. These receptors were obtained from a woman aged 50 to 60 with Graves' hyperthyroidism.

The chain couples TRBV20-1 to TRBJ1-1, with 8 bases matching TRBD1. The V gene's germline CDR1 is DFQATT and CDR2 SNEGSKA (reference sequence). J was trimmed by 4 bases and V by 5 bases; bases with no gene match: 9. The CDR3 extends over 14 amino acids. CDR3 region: CSALKTQGGTEAFF. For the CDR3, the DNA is TGCAGTGCTTTAAAAACACAGGGGGGCACTGAAGCTTTCTTT.

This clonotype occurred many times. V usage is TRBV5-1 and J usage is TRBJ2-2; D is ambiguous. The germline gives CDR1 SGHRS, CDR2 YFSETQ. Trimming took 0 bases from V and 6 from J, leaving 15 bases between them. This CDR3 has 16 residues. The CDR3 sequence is CASSLGVSAFAGELFF. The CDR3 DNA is TGCGCCAGCAGCTTGGGGGTTTCAGCTTTCGCCGGGGAGCTGTTTTTT.

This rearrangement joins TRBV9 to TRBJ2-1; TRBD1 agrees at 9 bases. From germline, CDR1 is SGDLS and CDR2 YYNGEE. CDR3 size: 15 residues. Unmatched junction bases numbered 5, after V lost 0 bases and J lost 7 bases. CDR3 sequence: CASSVADRGWNEQFF. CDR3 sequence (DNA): TGTGCCAGCAGCGTAGCGGACAGGGGTTGGAATGAGCAGTTCTTC.

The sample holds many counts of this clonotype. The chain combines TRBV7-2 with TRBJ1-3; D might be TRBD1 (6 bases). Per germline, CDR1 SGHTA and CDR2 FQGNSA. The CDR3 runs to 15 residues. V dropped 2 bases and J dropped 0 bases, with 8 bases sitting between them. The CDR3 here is CASSLQGHSGNTIYF. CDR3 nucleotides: TGTGCCAGCAGCTTACAGGGGCACTCTGGAAACACCATATATTTT.

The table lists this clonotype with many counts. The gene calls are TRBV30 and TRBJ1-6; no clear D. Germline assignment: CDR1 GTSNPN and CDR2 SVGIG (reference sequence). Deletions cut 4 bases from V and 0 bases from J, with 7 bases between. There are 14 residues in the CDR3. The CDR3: CAWTRSSYNSPLHF. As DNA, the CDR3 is TGTGCCTGGACGCGGAGCTCCTATAATTCACCCCTCCACTTT.

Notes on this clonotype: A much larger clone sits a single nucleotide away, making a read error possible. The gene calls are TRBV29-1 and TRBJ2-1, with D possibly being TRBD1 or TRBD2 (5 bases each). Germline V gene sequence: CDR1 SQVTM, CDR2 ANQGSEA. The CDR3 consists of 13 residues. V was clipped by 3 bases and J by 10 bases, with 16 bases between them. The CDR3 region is CSVDSRGTGEQFF. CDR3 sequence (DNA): TGCAGCGTTGATAGCCGGGGCACTGGCGAGCAGTTCTTC.